Following are 23 T cell receptor beta chains from one sample sequenced in a study of blood T cell repertoires in COVID-19. The assay was immunoSEQ multiplex PCR, and TCRdb's table has in-frame clones only and misses some. The repertoire holds about 200,000 clones, with approximately 83% as singletons. The sequenced material came from peripheral blood. These receptor sequences come from a man aged 40-49 years with acute or convalescent COVID-19.

The chain is built from TRBV12-5 and TRBJ1-1; D is perhaps TRBD1 (6 bases). With 3 bases removed from V and 4 bases from J, the gap between germline ends came to 9 bases. Germline-derived CDR1 and CDR2 are LGHNT and FRNRAP. This CDR3 spans 13 amino acids. This chain's CDR3 is CASGFSRGTEAFF. Written as DNA, the CDR3 is TGTGCTAGTGGTTTCTCCAGGGGCACTGAAGCTTTCTTT.

In this sample, this clone turned up once. This chain links TRBV18 with TRBJ2-1; 9 bases align to TRBD2. Germline CDR1 reads KGHSH; CDR2 reads LQKENI. This CDR3 region has 16 residues. V shed 4 bases and J 5 bases; nucleotides not matched to a gene: 9. The CDR3 DNA reads TGTGCCAGCTCACGAACGACTAGCGGAGGAAACAATGAGCAGTTCTTC. This encodes CASSRTTSGGNNEQFF. The complete variable domain, with remaining parts taken from reference TRBV18 and TRBJ2-1, reads NAGVMQNPRHLVRRRGQEARLRCSPMKGHSHVYWYRQLPEEGLKFMVYLQKENIIDESGMPKERFSAEFPKEGPSILRIQQVVRGDSAAYFCASSRTTSGGNNEQFFGPGTRLTVL.

DNA for the CDR3: TGTGCCAGCAGCTTCTTGGTCTACGAGAACACTGAAGCTTTCTTT. Protein: CASSFLVYENTEAFF. V gene TRBV11-2 combines with J gene TRBJ1-1; no reliable D call. Trimming pared 3 bases from V and 1 base from J, leaving 12 bases between. Germline V gene sequence: CDR1 SGHAT, CDR2 FQNNGV. This CDR3 is built from 15 residues.

This chain uses TRBV30 with TRBJ1-2; D is unresolved. Germline-derived CDR1 and CDR2 are GTSNPN and SVGIG (reference sequence). This CDR3 is built from 14 residues. Trimming pared 3 bases from V and 2 bases from J, leaving 13 bases between. The CDR3 DNA sequence: TGTGCCTGGAGGCACTCTGGAGTGAACTATGGCTACACCTTC. Its translation: CAWRHSGVNYGYTF.

This chain connects TRBV4-1 to TRBJ1-1, with 7 positions matching TRBD1. The CDR3 has 15 residues. Per germline, CDR1 MGHRA and CDR2 YSYEKL. J was trimmed by 2 bases and V by 0 bases; bases with no gene match: 3. CDR3 in amino acids: CASSQDKGANTEAFF. CDR3 coding DNA: TGCGCCAGCAGCCAAGATAAGGGGGCCAACACTGAAGCTTTCTTT.

The CDR3 region is CSVELYNEQFF. The DNA for the CDR3 is TGCAGCGTTGAACTATACAATGAGCAGTTCTTC. The V call is TRBV29-1, the J call TRBJ2-1; D call uncertain. The V gene's germline CDR1 is SQVTM and CDR2 ANQGSEA. Deletions cut 2 bases from V and 4 bases from J, with 3 bases between. The CDR3 contains 11 residues.

The chain combines TRBV7-2 with TRBJ1-1, with D perhaps matching TRBD1 (5 bases). With 0 bases removed from V and 5 bases from J, the gap between germline ends came to 10 bases. From germline, CDR1 is SGHTA and CDR2 FQGNSA. There are 14 residues in the CDR3. In DNA, the CDR3 is TGTGCCAGCAGCTTAGCAGGGGTCGGAACTGAAGCTTTCTTT. Its translation is CASSLAGVGTEAFF.

This clone came up once. V usage is TRBV7-2 and J usage is TRBJ2-7, with a tentative D call TRBD1 (5 bases). V lost 5 bases to trimming and J lost 11 bases, with 16 bases between them. This CDR3 has 12 residues. Germline V gene sequence: CDR1 SGHTA, CDR2 FQGNSA. The CDR3 reads CASSLPNWGKYF. CDR3 in DNA: TGTGCCAGCAGCCTACCCAATTGGGGCAAGTACTTC.

The chain is built from TRBV27 and TRBJ1-6, with no clear D. CDR1 MNHEY and CDR2 SMNVEV come from the germline V gene (reference sequence). The CDR3 runs 13 residues. V lost 3 bases to trimming and J lost 4 bases, with 4 bases between them. CDR3 protein: CASSFLYNSPLHF. CDR3 sequence (DNA): TGTGCCAGCAGTTTCCTTTATAATTCACCCCTCCACTTT.

The J gene is TRBJ2-1, the V gene TRBV18, with D perhaps matching TRBD1 (7 bases). The CDR3 consists of 13 residues. Germline V CDR1 and CDR2: KGHSH, LQKENI. Trimming cost V 5 bases and J 7 bases, with 12 bases left between them. The DNA of the CDR3 is TGTGCCAGCTCAGGAGGGACAGCGAATGAGCAGTTCTTC. Protein product: CASSGGTANEQFF.

The chain combines TRBV7-9 with TRBJ2-1; D is perhaps TRBD2 (5 bases). The length of the CDR3 is 15 residues. Germline CDR1 is SEHNR and CDR2 is FQNEAQ (reference sequence). V lost 5 bases to trimming and J lost 0 bases, with 11 bases between them. CDR3 DNA: TGTGCCAGCAGCAACGTAGCGAGCTCCTACAATGAGCAGTTCTTC. Encoded protein: CASSNVASSYNEQFF.

This clone was observed once. The rearrangement links TRBV9 to TRBJ2-1, with D hard to call. Deletions cut 4 bases from V and 2 bases from J, with 7 bases between. The CDR3 is 13 residues long. Germline V CDR1 and CDR2: SGDLS, YYNGEE. The CDR3 sequence is CASSPSAYNEQFF. The CDR3 DNA follows: TGTGCCAGCAGCCCCTCAGCCTACAATGAGCAGTTCTTC.

J is TRBJ1-2 and V is TRBV2; D gene uncertain. Germline CDR1 is SNHLY and CDR2 is FYNNEI. V lost 3 bases, J lost 2 bases, and 7 bases lay in between. CDR3 length equals 13 residues. CDR3 loop: CASSDGGNYGYTF. The CDR3 DNA reads TGTGCCAGCAGTGACGGCGGCAACTATGGCTACACCTTC.

The V and J genes are TRBV10-3 and TRBJ1-4; D gene unclear. This CDR3 is built from 13 residues. Trimming cost V 2 bases and J 10 bases, with 11 bases left between them. Germline loops: CDR1 ENHRY, CDR2 SYGVKD. As DNA, the CDR3 is TGTGCCATCAGTGAGGGACTCAAGGGAAAACTGTTTTTT. It yields the protein CAISEGLKGKLFF.

V gene TRBV19 combines with J gene TRBJ2-7; D is perhaps TRBD2 (5 bases). Germline V lookup: CDR1 LNHDA, CDR2 SQIVND (reference sequence). This CDR3 is built from 15 residues. Trimming left V 0 bases short and J 4 bases short, with 13 bases between. The CDR3 region is CASSIDLGEWYEQYF. For the CDR3, the DNA is TGTGCCAGTAGTATAGATCTCGGGGAGTGGTACGAGCAGTACTTC.

The V call is TRBV6-6, the J call TRBJ2-3; 7 bases agree with TRBD1. Germline-derived CDR1 and CDR2 are MNHNY and SVGAGI (reference sequence). The CDR3 is made up of 17 amino acids. The ends lost 5 bases at V and 2 bases at J; junction bases unmatched: 13. DNA for the CDR3: TGTGCCAGCAGTCTCCTAGCTACAGGGGCTTCCACAGATACGCAGTATTTT. This translates into CASSLLATGASTDTQYF.

The chain recombines TRBV27 with TRBJ2-3, with D possibly TRBD2 on 6 matching bases. V lost 2 bases and J 2 bases, leaving 11 bases between the germline ends. In germline, CDR1 is MNHEY, CDR2 SMNVEV (reference sequence). The CDR3 is made up of 15 amino acids. CDR3 sequence: CASSLVGGITDTQYF. CDR3 coding DNA: TGTGCCAGCAGTTTAGTGGGCGGGATCACAGATACGCAGTATTTT.

This chain joins TRBV3-1 (or the pseudogene TRBV3-2) and TRBJ1-1; perhaps TRBD1 as D (6 bases). Germline CDR1 is LGHDT and CDR2 is YNNKEL (reference sequence). Trimming removed 1 base at V and 8 bases at J, with 17 bases between. The CDR3 contains 15 residues. The CDR3 bases are TGTGCCAGCAGCCAAGTAACCACAGGGCCGTCAGAAGCTTTCTTT. This codes for CASSQVTTGPSEAFF.

This chain connects TRBV4-3 to TRBJ1-2; TRBD1 agrees at 9 bases. The V segment lost 0 bases and the J segment 4 bases; nucleotides outside the gene matches: 3. This CDR3 contains 15 residues. Germline CDR1 LGHNA, CDR2 YSLEER. CDR3 in DNA: TGCGCCAGCAGCCAAGAAACGGACAGGGGCTATGGCTACACCTTC. Translation gives CASSQETDRGYGYTF.

V usage is TRBV24-1 and J usage is TRBJ2-2; 7 bases align to TRBD2. The germline gives CDR1 KGHDR, CDR2 SFDVKD. V dropped 10 bases and J dropped 0; count of bases not matched to a gene: 7. This CDR3 spans 15 amino acids. The CDR3 loop is CATARAGANTGELFF. The CDR3 region has the DNA TGTGCCACAGCGAGGGCGGGAGCGAACACCGGGGAGCTGTTTTTT.

The CDR3 DNA reads TGTGCCAGCAGTTTATACAGGGACGGTTCCCACGAGCAGTACTTC. Amino acids: CASSLYRDGSHEQYF. The chain employs TRBV28 and TRBJ2-7; tentatively, D is TRBD1 (6 bases). V was shortened by 1 base and J by 5 bases, with 15 bases between the two germline ends. The CDR3 is 15 amino acids. The germline CDR1 and CDR2 sequences are MDHEN and SYDVKM.

V gene TRBV5-1 combines with J gene TRBJ1-2; weak D call: TRBD1 (5 bases). This CDR3 region has 15 residues. From germline, CDR1 is SGHRS and CDR2 YFSETQ. Trimming stripped 7 bases from V and 5 bases from J, with 21 bases between. In DNA, the CDR3 is TGCGCCAGCTCCGCTGACGGGGGGATAGGATATGGCTACACCTTC. The encoded protein is CASSADGGIGYGYTF.

J is TRBJ2-7 and V is TRBV5-4; TRBD1 agrees at 7 bases. CDR1 SGHNT and CDR2 YYREEE come from the germline V gene (reference sequence). There are 14 residues in the CDR3. The V gene end was trimmed by 2 bases and the J gene end by 2 bases; junction bases not matched to a gene: 4. DNA for the CDR3: TGTGCCAGCAGCTTCAGGGACAGAACCTACGAGCAGTACTTC. This codes for CASSFRDRTYEQYF.